The 2 T cell receptor beta chains reported below all come from one sample, sequenced in a study of spatial heterogeneity in lung cancer. Documented time point: sample taken at primary tumor resection. TCRdb re-called the 5' RACE reads with MiXCR, one entry per CDR3 protein. The table includes about 44,000 distinct CDR3 sequences, roughly 13% detected once. The sample consisted of PBMCs, taken at surgery. The receptor set was obtained from a male donor with early-stage non-small cell lung cancer.

The chain combines TRBV11-3 with TRBJ2-1, with 7 positions matching TRBD2. Germline V CDR1 and CDR2: SGHNT, YENEEA. V was pared by 5 bases and J by 6 bases, with 7 bases of the junction left unmatched. The CDR3 consists of 14 residues. The CDR3 DNA reads as TGTGCCAGCAGCCCCGGGAGGTCGAGCAATGAGCAGTTCTTC. Its protein is CASSPGRSSNEQFF.

The chain links TRBV14 to TRBJ2-7; 12 bases are shared with TRBD1. CDR1 is SGHDN, CDR2 FVKESK, per germline. This CDR3 comprises 17 residues. J lost 4 bases, V lost 0 bases, and 7 bases had no gene match. In DNA form, the CDR3 reads TGTGCCAGCAGCCAAGAGCCCCCGGGACAGGGGGCGTACGAGCAGTACTTC. It translates to CASSQEPPGQGAYEQYF.